The 13 T cell receptor beta chains presented below share a single source sample, sequenced in a study of PD-L1 blockade in urothelial cancer. Repertoires were generated with immunoSEQ multiplex PCR, while TCRdb's copy carries only in-frame clones and drops some. Among about 50,000 clones, more than 70% were seen once, and the ten largest hold 20% to 25%. Noted time point: pretreatment peripheral blood. Material: PBMCs, obtained around atezolizumab (anti-PD-L1) treatment. These receptors were taken from a man aged 55 to 70 with urothelial cancer.

The chain recombines TRBV10-3 with TRBJ1-5, with a weak D call TRBD1 (5 bases). Germline V gene lookup returns CDR1 ENHRY and CDR2 SYGVKD. Trimming removed 6 bases from V and 0 bases from J, with 18 bases in between. This CDR3 spans 17 amino acids. The CDR3 DNA follows: TGTGCCATCAGGCCTGGCGTGGGGCACAATAGCAATCAGCCCCAGCATTTT. This translates into CAIRPGVGHNSNQPQHF.

The J gene is TRBJ1-5, the V gene TRBV7-2, with TRBD1 matching over 7 bases. This CDR3 has 14 residues. Germline V gene lookup returns CDR1 SGHTA and CDR2 FQGNSA. Trimming at V came to 2 bases and at J to 4 bases, leaving 2 bases not matched to a gene. The CDR3 region has the DNA TGTGCCAGCAGCTTAACAGGGGCAAATCAGCCCCAGCATTTT. Translation: CASSLTGANQPQHF.

The genes are TRBV4-1 and TRBJ1-1; no clear D gene. V lost 2 bases, J lost 3 bases, and 10 bases lay in between. The CDR3 covers 14 residues. From germline, CDR1 is MGHRA and CDR2 YSYEKL. In DNA, the CDR3 is TGCGCCAGCAGCCAATCGGGGTGGGACACTGAAGCTTTCTTT. It encodes CASSQSGWDTEAFF.

This sequence joins TRBV27 and TRBJ2-2, with a tentative D call TRBD1 (5 bases). This CDR3 has 15 amino acids. V was cut by 7 bases and J by 6 bases, with 18 bases left in between. Germline-derived CDR1 and CDR2 are MNHEY and SMNVEV (reference sequence). Here the CDR3 DNA reads TGTGCCAGCACCCAGGGCGGTATAAGGGCCGGGGAGCTGTTTTTT. It yields the protein CASTQGGIRAGELFF.

This rearrangement joins TRBV11-3 to TRBJ1-1; D uncertain. Germline V lookup: CDR1 SGHNT, CDR2 YENEEA. V was clipped by 5 bases and J by 4 bases, with 11 bases between them. CDR3 length: 13 residues. CDR3 sequence reads: CASSPPLSTEAFF. CDR3 nucleotide sequence: TGTGCCAGCAGCCCCCCGCTGAGCACTGAAGCTTTCTTT.

This chain joins TRBV7-6 and TRBJ2-1; D remains unclear. The CDR3 loop spans 15 amino acids. Germline-derived CDR1 and CDR2 are SGHVS and FNYEAQ. V lost 5 bases and J 0 bases, leaving 11 bases between the germline ends. The chain's CDR3 is CASSRGESSYNEQFF. For the CDR3, the DNA is TGTGCCAGCAGCCGAGGAGAGAGCTCCTACAATGAGCAGTTCTTC.

Written as DNA, the CDR3 is TGCGCCAGCAGCCAAGGCCCTGGACAGAACACCGGGGAGCTGTTTTTT. Protein product: CASSQGPGQNTGELFF. This chain connects TRBV4-1 to TRBJ2-2, with D tentatively TRBD1 (5 bases). With 1 base removed from V and 1 base from J, the gap between germline ends came to 10 bases. Per germline, CDR1 MGHRA and CDR2 YSYEKL. This CDR3 has 16 amino acids.

The V gene is TRBV4-2, the J gene TRBJ2-1; TRBD2 matches at 9 bases. Germline V gene sequence: CDR1 LGHNA, CDR2 YNFKEQ. The CDR3 has 18 amino acids. The J segment lost 3 bases and the V segment lost 4 bases, leaving 13 bases of the junction unmatched. The CDR3 DNA reads as TGTGCCAGCAGCCTTTCCCGATCCCAGCGGGGGGTCTACAATGAGCAGTTCTTC. It is translated as CASSLSRSQRGVYNEQFF.

This clone has just a few counts. The chain recombines TRBV5-4 with TRBJ2-2, with a possible D match to TRBD2 (5 bases). V lost 0 bases and J 1 base, leaving 19 bases between the germline ends. Germline loops: CDR1 SGHNT, CDR2 YYREEE (reference sequence). The CDR3 length is 19 residues. CDR3 residues: CASSLGPTGTKVNTGELFF. CDR3 nucleotide sequence: TGTGCCAGCAGCTTGGGACCTACGGGAACTAAAGTGAACACCGGGGAGCTGTTTTTT.

The DNA for the CDR3 is TGTGCCAGCAGCTTATTGACAGAAGCTAATGAAAAACTGTTTTTT. Its translation: CASSLLTEANEKLFF. V and J are TRBV7-9 and TRBJ1-4, with D tentatively TRBD1 (5 bases). Trimming took off 2 bases at V and 3 bases at J, with 10 bases between the two ends. The CDR3 runs to 15 residues. Germline values: CDR1 SEHNR, CDR2 FQNEAQ (reference sequence). Variable domain in full (rest from reference TRBV7-9 and TRBJ1-4): DTGVSQNPRHKITKRGQNVTFRCDPISEHNRLYWYRQTLGQGPEFLTYFQNEAQLEKSRLLSDRFSAERPKGSFSTLEIQRTEQGDSAMYLCASSLLTEANEKLFFGSGTQLSVL.

This chain connects TRBV16 to TRBJ1-6; 9 bases are a match to TRBD1. V was clipped by 0 bases and J by 9 bases; unmatched bases: 3. From germline, CDR1 is KGHSY and CDR2 FQNENV. This CDR3 has 15 residues. This CDR3 reads CASSQSRTGVSPLHF. In nucleotides, the CDR3 is TGTGCCAGCAGCCAATCCCGGACAGGGGTTTCACCCCTCCACTTT.

The genes are TRBV5-4 and TRBJ1-6, with 7 positions matching TRBD1. The CDR3 contains 15 residues. Germline loops: CDR1 SGHNT, CDR2 YYREEE (reference sequence). J was trimmed by 6 bases and V by 2 bases; bases with no gene match: 5. CDR3 in DNA: TGTGCCAGCAGCTTTAGGACAGGTGGTAATTCACCCCTCCACTTT. Translation: CASSFRTGGNSPLHF.

The CDR3 spells CASRRTGSWGNTEAFF. The DNA for the CDR3 is TGTGCCAGCAGGCGGACAGGGTCTTGGGGGAACACTGAAGCTTTCTTT. The chain links TRBV28 to TRBJ1-1; 8 bases align to TRBD1. Trimming at V came to 6 bases and at J to 1 base, leaving 10 bases not matched to a gene. CDR3 length: 16 amino acids. The germline V gene encodes CDR1 MDHEN and CDR2 SYDVKM.